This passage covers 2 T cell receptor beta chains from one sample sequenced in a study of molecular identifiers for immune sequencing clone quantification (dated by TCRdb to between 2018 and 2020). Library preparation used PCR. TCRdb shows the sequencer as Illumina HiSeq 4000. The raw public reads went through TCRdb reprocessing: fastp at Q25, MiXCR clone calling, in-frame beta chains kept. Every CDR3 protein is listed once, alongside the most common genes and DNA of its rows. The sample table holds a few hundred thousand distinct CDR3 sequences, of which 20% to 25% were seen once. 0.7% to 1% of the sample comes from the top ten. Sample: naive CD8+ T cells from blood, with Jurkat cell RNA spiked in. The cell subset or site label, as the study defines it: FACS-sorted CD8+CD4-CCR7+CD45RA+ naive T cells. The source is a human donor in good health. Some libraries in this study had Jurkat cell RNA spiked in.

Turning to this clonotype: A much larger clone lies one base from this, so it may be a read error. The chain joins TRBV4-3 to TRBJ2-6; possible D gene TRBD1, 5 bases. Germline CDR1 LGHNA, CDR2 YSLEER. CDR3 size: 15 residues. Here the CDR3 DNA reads TGCGCCAGCAGCCAAAGTGTCGTTGGGGCCAACGACCTGACTTTC. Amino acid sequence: CASSQSVVGANDLTF.

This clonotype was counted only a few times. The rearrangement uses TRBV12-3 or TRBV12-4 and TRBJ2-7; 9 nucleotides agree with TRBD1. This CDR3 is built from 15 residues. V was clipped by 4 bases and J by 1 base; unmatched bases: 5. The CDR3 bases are TGTGCCAGCAGTTCTCCCGGGACAGGGTCCTACGAGCAGTACTTC. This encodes CASSSPGTGSYEQYF.